One and the same sample provided the 27 T cell receptor beta chains below, sequenced in a study of OX40 agonist ivuxolimab in advanced cancers. Generated by immunoSEQ multiplex PCR, the TCRdb table keeps only in-frame clones and is missing some. The data contain around 60,000 clones, 85% to 90% of them singletons. Material: CD4+ or CD8+ T cells sorted from blood, obtained in a trial of the OX40 agonist ivuxolimab. The receptors originated from an adult with an advanced solid tumor such as melanoma, head and neck, liver or kidney cancer.

The chain couples TRBV5-5 to TRBJ1-6; D unclear. The CDR3 is 14 residues long. Germline values: CDR1 SGHKS, CDR2 YYEKEE (reference sequence). The V and J ends lost 2 bases and 6 bases respectively, with 9 bases between them. CDR3 protein: CASSFRTTNSPLHF. CDR3 bases: TGTGCCAGCAGCTTCCGGACCACTAATTCACCCCTCCACTTT.

Only a few counts were recorded for this clone. V is TRBV10-3 and J is TRBJ2-5, with 13 bases aligning to TRBD2. The germline gives CDR1 ENHRY, CDR2 SYGVKD. The CDR3 length is 15 residues. J gave up 4 bases and V 6 bases, and 5 bases lay outside the gene matches. CDR3 protein: CAIRGTSGDLETQYF. Written as DNA, the CDR3 is TGTGCCATCAGGGGGACTAGCGGGGATCTAGAGACCCAGTACTTC.

This clone appeared once. This CDR3 is also generated by other DNA sequences in the sample. The chain combines TRBV5-1 with TRBJ1-3; D is unresolved. The CDR3 totals 14 residues. V lost 4 bases and J 0 bases, leaving 8 bases between the germline ends. CDR1 and CDR2 (germline): SGHRS, YFSETQ. The CDR3 sequence is CASSPGYSGNTIYF. CDR3 in DNA: TGCGCCAGCAGCCCAGGATACTCTGGAAACACCATATATTTT.

This clone was seen only once. The DNA for the CDR3 is TGTGCCAGCAGCTCCAGACTAGCGGGGTTAGGGAATGAGCAGTTCTTC. Its protein product is CASSSRLAGLGNEQFF. The V and J genes are TRBV5-8 and TRBJ2-1, with 11 positions matching TRBD2. The CDR3 spans 16 residues. The junction had 9 bases not matched to a gene; V was cut back by 3 bases and J by 7 bases. Germline V CDR1 and CDR2: SGHTS, YDEGEE.

This sequence joins TRBV7-8 and TRBJ2-2; the D gene is possibly TRBD2 (5 bases). The germline CDR1 and CDR2 sequences are SGHVS and FQNEAQ. V dropped 8 bases and J dropped 6 bases, with 22 bases sitting between them. This CDR3 is built from 16 residues. The CDR3 region is CASADWTPRVAGELFF. The CDR3 bases are TGTGCCAGCGCCGACTGGACCCCGCGGGTGGCCGGGGAGCTGTTTTTT.

The rearrangement joins TRBV29-1 to TRBJ2-1, with D perhaps TRBD1 (5 bases). Looked up from germline, CDR1 is SQVTM and CDR2 is ANQGSEA. The CDR3 sequence is 13 residues long. V lost 3 bases and J lost 4, with 10 bases in between. CDR3 in amino acids: CSVERQRYNEQFF. For the CDR3, the DNA is TGCAGCGTTGAGAGACAGAGATACAATGAGCAGTTCTTC.

V is TRBV7-3 and J is TRBJ1-6; D gene unclear. V shed 1 base and J shed 5 bases, with 9 bases lying between them. The CDR3 runs 15 residues. Looked up from germline, CDR1 is SGHTA and CDR2 is FQGTGA. The chain's CDR3 is CASSLSPGDNSPLHF. DNA of the CDR3: TGTGCCAGCAGCTTAAGTCCAGGCGATAATTCACCCCTCCACTTT.

This clone was counted once. The rearrangement links TRBV29-1 to TRBJ2-5, with 7 bases identical to TRBD1. Gene TRBJ2-7 matches the end of the DNA better, so the J call may be wrong. The germline gives CDR1 SQVTM, CDR2 ANQGSEA. The CDR3 runs 13 residues. The CDR3 sequence: CSVVDRASYEQYF. DNA of the CDR3: TGCAGCGTTGTTGACAGGGCCTCCTACGAGCAGTACTTC.

This rearrangement joins TRBV7-9 to TRBJ2-3; D might be TRBD1 (6 bases). The CDR3 extends over 14 amino acids. Deletions cut 8 bases from V and 4 bases from J, with 16 bases between. Looked up from germline, CDR1 is SEHNR and CDR2 is FQNEAQ (reference sequence). The CDR3 DNA is TGTGCCAGCTTCGCAGGGGCCTCCTCAGATACGCAGTATTTT. It specifies CASFAGASSDTQYF.

This sequence joins TRBV2 and TRBJ1-5; 8 bases line up with TRBD1. The germline gives CDR1 SNHLY, CDR2 FYNNEI. V shed 7 bases, J shed 3 bases, and the junction held 5 bases outside the gene matches. The length of the CDR3 is 14 residues. CDR3 in DNA: TGTGCCAGCAAGAGACAGGGGAACAATCAGCCCCAGCATTTT. Its translation is CASKRQGNNQPQHF.

V usage is TRBV4-2 and J usage is TRBJ1-6, with D perhaps TRBD1 (5 bases). V was shortened by 4 bases and J by 0 bases, with 19 bases between the two germline ends. Germline lookup yields CDR1 LGHNA and CDR2 YNFKEQ. This CDR3 region has 19 residues. CDR3 in DNA: TGTGCCAGCAGCCCCCCAACCGCCAGGGAAAGCTCCTATAATTCACCCCTCCACTTT. It translates to CASSPPTARESSYNSPLHF.

This clone was seen just once. The V and J genes are TRBV7-2 and TRBJ1-5, with 7 nucleotides matching TRBD1. The CDR3 runs 15 residues. The germline V gene encodes CDR1 SGHTA and CDR2 FQGNSA. V shed 6 bases and J 4 bases; nucleotides not matched to a gene: 9. The CDR3 sequence: CASSPRTGQNQPQHF. DNA for the CDR3: TGTGCCAGCAGTCCCCGGACAGGTCAAAATCAGCCCCAGCATTTT. Variable domain in full (rest from reference TRBV7-2 and TRBJ1-5): GAGVSQSPSNKVTEKGKDVELRCDPISGHTALYWYRQSLGQGLEFLIYFQGNSAPDKSGLPSDRFSAERTGGSVSTLTIQRTQQEDSAVYLCASSPRTGQNQPQHFGDGTRLSIL.

J is TRBJ2-7 and V is TRBV7-6; TRBD1 matches at 7 bases. Per the germline V gene, CDR1 is SGHVS and CDR2 is FNYEAQ. This CDR3 is 12 amino acids long. J lost 4 bases, V lost 5 bases, and 2 bases had no gene match. In DNA, the CDR3 is TGTGCCAGCAGCGCGACAGGGTACGAGCAGTACTTC. Translated: CASSATGYEQYF.

This chain connects TRBV4-1 to TRBJ2-1; 8 bases line up with TRBD2. V dropped 2 bases and J dropped 2; count of bases not matched to a gene: 8. Germline V gene sequence: CDR1 MGHRA, CDR2 YSYEKL. CDR3 size: 17 residues. CDR3 DNA: TGCGCCAGCAGCCAACTTCCGGGACTAGTTACCTACAATGAGCAGTTCTTC. Its protein product is CASSQLPGLVTYNEQFF.

The chain joins TRBV23-1 to TRBJ2-4, with TRBD2 matching 8 bases. TRBV23-1 is noted as an ORF with a role that remains uncertain. The trim removed 5 bases at V and 3 bases at J, leaving 12 bases unmatched. The length of the CDR3 is 17 residues. In DNA, the CDR3 is TGCGCCAGCAGTTCCATAGCGGGGACGGAGGGCAAAAACATTCAGTACTTC. Its protein product is CASSSIAGTEGKNIQYF.

The table lists this clone with a count of one. The V and J genes are TRBV4-1 and TRBJ2-2, with unresolved D. Germline lookup yields CDR1 MGHRA and CDR2 YSYEKL. The CDR3 is 14 amino acids. Trimming shortened V by 1 base and J by 5 bases, and 8 bases separated the two germline ends. CDR3 sequence reads: CASSQGPGTGELFF. The DNA for the CDR3 is TGCGCCAGCAGCCAAGGGCCTGGGACCGGGGAGCTGTTTTTT.

The rearrangement links TRBV6-5 to TRBJ1-2; tentatively, D is TRBD1 (5 bases). The CDR3 totals 14 residues. CDR1 and CDR2 from the germline V gene are MNHEY and SVGAGI. Trimming pared 5 bases from V and 1 base from J, leaving 11 bases between. The CDR3 region is CASSPDGGNYGYTF. DNA of the CDR3: TGTGCCAGCAGTCCGGACGGGGGTAACTATGGCTACACCTTC.

A few counts support this clone. The J gene is TRBJ2-5, the V gene TRBV27; 13 bases are a match to TRBD2. Germline CDR1 and CDR2: MNHEY and SMNVEV (reference sequence). The CDR3 contains 13 residues. The junction had 0 bases not matched to a gene; V was cut back by 8 bases and J by 3 bases. The CDR3 bases are TGTGCCAGCGGACTAGCGGGGGAAGAGACCCAGTACTTC. Its translation: CASGLAGEETQYF.

This clone was seen only a few times. The V and J genes are TRBV6-5 and TRBJ1-1, with a weak D call TRBD1 (5 bases). The CDR3 runs to 14 residues. Trimming left V 7 bases short and J 0 bases short, with 12 bases between. Per germline, CDR1 MNHEY and CDR2 SVGAGI. The CDR3: CASKRQNLNTEAFF. DNA for the CDR3: TGTGCCAGCAAGAGACAGAATTTGAACACTGAAGCTTTCTTT.

CDR3 residues: CASSHPGQPPLHF. In DNA, the CDR3 is TGTGCCAGCAGTCACCCGGGACAACCACCCCTCCACTTT. The chain employs TRBV27 and TRBJ1-6; perhaps TRBD1 as D (6 bases). Trimming stripped 5 bases from V and 11 bases from J, with 13 bases between. The CDR3 totals 13 residues. The germline gives CDR1 MNHEY, CDR2 SMNVEV (reference sequence).

This rearrangement joins TRBV18 to TRBJ2-5, with 7 nucleotides matching TRBD1. Trimming at V came to 2 bases and at J to 3 bases, leaving 0 bases not matched to a gene. This CDR3 is built from 13 residues. Germline V lookup: CDR1 KGHSH, CDR2 LQKENI. CDR3 in DNA: TGTGCCAGCTCACCAGGGACAGAAGAGACCCAGTACTTC. Encoded protein: CASSPGTEETQYF.

V gene TRBV19 combines with J gene TRBJ2-7; D possibly corresponds to TRBD2 (5 bases). This CDR3 has 13 residues. Per the germline V gene, CDR1 is LNHDA and CDR2 is SQIVND (reference sequence). The ends were cut back, 2 bases at V and 1 base at J, with 6 bases in the middle. The DNA of the CDR3 is TGTGCCAGTAGTATATCGGGGTCCTACGAGCAGTACTTC. As protein: CASSISGSYEQYF.

The chain couples TRBV6-5 to TRBJ1-6; 8 bases agree with TRBD1. V was pared by 6 bases and J by 9 bases, with 4 bases of the junction left unmatched. Germline V gene data show CDR1 as MNHEY and CDR2 as SVGAGI. The CDR3 length is 13 residues. The CDR3: CASRRTGSSPLHF. The CDR3 bases are TGTGCCAGCAGAAGGACAGGGTCTTCACCCCTCCACTTT.

The rearrangement links TRBV11-2 to TRBJ2-5; D is possibly TRBD2 (5 bases). The V end was cut by 5 bases, the J end by 7 bases, with 20 bases between. The CDR3 extends over 15 amino acids. Germline V lookup: CDR1 SGHAT, CDR2 FQNNGV. In nucleotides, the CDR3 is TGTGCCAGCAGCCCTCGGCCGAGAGGGAAAGGGACCCAGTACTTC. Its protein product is CASSPRPRGKGTQYF.

J is TRBJ2-5 and V is TRBV19; 9 nucleotides match TRBD1. V lost 4 bases and J lost 5; bases outside the gene matches: 11. CDR3 size: 16 residues. CDR1 LNHDA and CDR2 SQIVND come from the germline V gene (reference sequence). In nucleotides, the CDR3 is TGTGCCAGTAGTACACAGGGGGCCGGGATTGTTGAGACCCAGTACTTC. It translates to CASSTQGAGIVETQYF.

The chain joins TRBV5-1 to TRBJ2-2, with 8 bases identical to TRBD1. The CDR3 consists of 14 residues. V lost 4 bases, J lost 5 bases, and 4 bases stayed unmatched. Germline values: CDR1 SGHRS, CDR2 YFSETQ. The CDR3 region has the DNA TGCGCCAGCAGCGGGGGACAGGCGACCGGGGAGCTGTTTTTT. It codes for CASSGGQATGELFF.

This chain uses TRBV15 with TRBJ2-5; D might be TRBD1 (6 bases). The V end lost 8 bases, the J end lost 5 bases, and 12 bases lay between the germline ends. The CDR3 spans 12 residues. CDR1 and CDR2 (germline): LNHNV, YYDKDF (reference sequence). In nucleotides, the CDR3 is TGTGCCACCGCCCGTGGGGGCGAGACCCAGTACTTC. The encoded protein is CATARGGETQYF.